The 17 T cell receptor beta chains below were found in one sample sequenced in a study of neoadjuvant anti-PD-1 for oral cavity cancer (dated by TCRdb to the early 2020s). This specimen's time point label, interpreted: after neoadjuvant nivolumab, at surgical resection. Receptor amplification or capture employed the immunoSEQ multiplex PCR assay. TCRdb stores this immuneACCESS table with in-frame sequences only. Part of the clones is absent; in the studies checked, under half of the shortfall reflects unresolved V genes, and no reason is known for the rest. This sample has 55,000 to 75,000 clones in its table, and approximately 87% of those were observed once. 2.5% to 3.5% of the sample lies in the top ten. This specimen consisted of PBMCs, obtained after nivolumab (anti-PD-1) treatment. The receptors here all came from a person aged 35 to 85 with oral cavity squamous cell carcinoma.

J is TRBJ2-2 and V is TRBV13; 9 nucleotides agree with TRBD1. The CDR3 is made up of 14 amino acids. Unmatched junction bases numbered 5, after V lost 5 bases and J lost 7 bases. From germline, CDR1 is PRHDT and CDR2 FYEKMQ (reference sequence). Written as DNA, the CDR3 is TGTGCCAGCAGCGTACAGGGGGCAAACGGGGAGCTGTTTTTT. This codes for CASSVQGANGELFF.

This chain uses TRBV10-2 with TRBJ2-3; D unresolved. Germline values: CDR1 WSHSY, CDR2 SAAADI. Trimming took 4 bases from V and 2 from J, leaving 10 bases between them. The CDR3 is 14 amino acids. The CDR3 DNA reads as TGCGCCAGCAGTGGGTCGAGTGTCACAGATACGCAGTATTTT. Protein product: CASSGSSVTDTQYF.

V gene TRBV10-3 combines with J gene TRBJ1-2; D remains ambiguous. V lost 10 bases and J 4 bases, leaving 28 bases between the germline ends. The germline V gene encodes CDR1 ENHRY and CDR2 SYGVKD. The CDR3 spans 17 residues. CDR3 in DNA: TGTGCCACCAGAAGAGAGAGGGCCTCGAACTGGGTCTATGGCTACACCTTC. It yields the protein CATRRERASNWVYGYTF.

This clone was counted between two and nine times. The rearrangement links TRBV4-1 to TRBJ1-2, with TRBD1 as a possible D gene (6 bases). V was trimmed by 1 base and J by 5 bases, leaving 14 bases between them. This CDR3 region has 15 residues. Germline V lookup: CDR1 MGHRA, CDR2 YSYEKL. CDR3 residues: CASSQVGGRRYGYTF. DNA for the CDR3: TGCGCCAGCAGCCAAGTGGGGGGGCGCAGGTATGGCTACACCTTC.

The chain has TRBV5-4 and TRBJ1-1; possible D gene TRBD1, 6 bases. The germline V gene encodes CDR1 SGHNT and CDR2 YYREEE (reference sequence). The CDR3 totals 12 residues. V lost 5 bases and J 6 bases, leaving 11 bases between the germline ends. CDR3 bases: TGTGCCAGCAGGATACAGGGCTCTGAAGCTTTCTTT. Its translation is CASRIQGSEAFF.

The chain combines TRBV29-1 with TRBJ1-5; 8 nucleotides line up with TRBD1. Germline CDR1 SQVTM, CDR2 ANQGSEA. The CDR3 is 14 residues long. With V trimmed by 6 bases and J by 2 bases, 6 bases remained unmatched. This CDR3 reads CSVATGVRNQPQHF. For the CDR3, the DNA is TGCAGCGTCGCGACAGGGGTGCGCAATCAGCCCCAGCATTTT. The variable domain in full, with the rest retrieved from reference TRBV29-1 and TRBJ1-5, is SAVISQKPSRDICQRGTSLTIQCQVDSQVTMMFWYRQQPGQSLTLIATANQGSEATYESGFVIDKFPISRPNLTFSTLTVSNMSPEDSSIYLCSVATGVRNQPQHFGDGTRLSIL.

This chain uses TRBV30 with TRBJ1-4; 10 nucleotides align to TRBD1. CDR1 GTSNPN and CDR2 SVGIG come from the germline V gene (reference sequence). The junction had 3 bases not matched to a gene; V was cut back by 1 base and J by 4 bases. The CDR3 length is 15 residues. DNA of the CDR3: TGTGCCTGGAGTGGACAGGGGGCGAATAATGAAAAACTGTTTTTT. It encodes CAWSGQGANNEKLFF.

V usage is TRBV11-2 and J usage is TRBJ1-4; possible D gene TRBD1, 6 bases. The V gene lost 3 bases and the J gene lost 0 bases, with 8 bases spanning the gap. Germline V gene lookup returns CDR1 SGHAT and CDR2 FQNNGV. The CDR3 spans 15 residues. CDR3 sequence reads: CASSLTGATNEKLFF. DNA for the CDR3: TGTGCCAGCAGCTTGACAGGTGCAACTAATGAAAAACTGTTTTTT.

This clone occurred once. The CDR3 sequence: CASSPPGQGGNEQFF. As DNA, the CDR3 is TGTGCCAGCAGCCCCCCGGGACAGGGGGGAAATGAGCAGTTCTTC. The V call is TRBV4-2, the J call TRBJ2-1; 11 bases line up with TRBD1. CDR1 and CDR2 from the germline V gene are LGHNA and YNFKEQ. The CDR3 runs 15 residues. The ends lost 4 bases at V and 7 bases at J; junction bases unmatched: 6.

The V gene is TRBV28, the J gene TRBJ1-1; D uncertain. V lost 6 bases, J lost 1 base, and 3 bases lay in between. This CDR3 is built from 11 residues. Per the germline V gene, CDR1 is MDHEN and CDR2 is SYDVKM. Here the CDR3 DNA reads TGTGCCAGCAGGGGGAACACTGAAGCTTTCTTT. Translation gives CASRGNTEAFF.

This clone has a single count. The V gene is TRBV4-2, the J gene TRBJ1-5; 11 bases line up with TRBD1. Trimming at V came to 3 bases and at J to 11 bases, leaving 6 bases not matched to a gene. The CDR3 is made up of 14 amino acids. Germline lookup yields CDR1 LGHNA and CDR2 YNFKEQ. This CDR3 reads CASSQDRGPGAQHF. CDR3 nucleotide sequence: TGTGCCAGCAGCCAGGACAGGGGGCCTGGTGCCCAGCATTTT.

This chain joins TRBV5-1 and TRBJ2-5; 9 bases align to TRBD1. Trimming at V came to 4 bases and at J to 1 base, leaving 11 bases not matched to a gene. The CDR3 sequence is 17 residues long. CDR1 is SGHRS, CDR2 YFSETQ, per germline. The CDR3 region is CASSQRNLDRGQETQYF. The CDR3 DNA reads as TGCGCCAGCAGCCAAAGAAACTTGGACAGGGGCCAAGAGACCCAGTACTTC. The full variable domain, in which reference TRBV5-1 and TRBJ2-5 provide the parts outside the CDR3, is KAGVTQTPRYLIKTRGQQVTLSCSPISGHRSVSWYQQTPGQGLQFLFEYFSETQRNKGNFPGRFSGRQFSNSRSEMNVSTLELGDSALYLCASSQRNLDRGQETQYFGPGTRLLVL.

The chain has TRBV19 and TRBJ1-1; 8 nucleotides line up with TRBD1. The CDR3 consists of 15 residues. V gave up 3 bases and J gave up 6 bases; unmatched junction bases: 9. Germline values: CDR1 LNHDA, CDR2 SQIVND (reference sequence). In DNA, the CDR3 is TGTGCCAGTAGTATTTTGGGACAGGTGAAATCTGAAGCTTTCTTT. This sequence encodes CASSILGQVKSEAFF. The full variable domain, rest sourced from reference TRBV19 and TRBJ1-1, is DGGITQSPKYLFRKEGQNVTLSCEQNLNHDAMYWYRQDPGQGLRLIYYSQIVNDFQKGDIAEGYSVSREKKESFPLTVTSAQKNPTAFYLCASSILGQVKSEAFFGQGTRLTVV.

The chain joins TRBV5-4 to TRBJ1-2, with D unresolved. Per germline, CDR1 SGHNT and CDR2 YYREEE (reference sequence). CDR3 length equals 14 residues. V lost 3 bases, J lost 4 bases, and 13 bases lay in between. The CDR3 spells CASSSARLTYGYTF. In DNA form, the CDR3 reads TGTGCCAGCAGCTCGGCACGCCTTACCTATGGCTACACCTTC.

The V call is TRBV19, the J call TRBJ1-6; D remains unclear. Between the trimmed V and J ends, which lost 8 bases and 5 bases, there was a span of 7 bases. CDR3 length: 12 residues. Germline CDR1 reads LNHDA; CDR2 reads SQIVND (reference sequence). The CDR3 is CASGRHNSPLHF. CDR3 in DNA: TGTGCCAGTGGTAGGCATAATTCACCCCTCCACTTT.

The chain carries TRBV11-3 and TRBJ2-2; 14 bases match TRBD2. Germline assignment: CDR1 SGHNT and CDR2 YENEEA. The CDR3 runs 17 residues. The J segment lost 0 bases and the V segment lost 4 bases, leaving 1 base of the junction unmatched. CDR3 DNA: TGTGCCAGCAGCTCGACTAGCGGGAGGGCGAACACCGGGGAGCTGTTTTTT. Protein sequence: CASSSTSGRANTGELFF.

The V and J genes are TRBV11-2 and TRBJ1-5; 11 bases match TRBD1. Germline values: CDR1 SGHAT, CDR2 FQNNGV. The CDR3 has 14 residues. J gave up 10 bases and V 0 bases, and 2 bases lay outside the gene matches. The CDR3 sequence is CASSLEGQGVPQHF. The CDR3 DNA follows: TGTGCCAGCAGCTTAGAGGGACAGGGGGTACCCCAGCATTTT.